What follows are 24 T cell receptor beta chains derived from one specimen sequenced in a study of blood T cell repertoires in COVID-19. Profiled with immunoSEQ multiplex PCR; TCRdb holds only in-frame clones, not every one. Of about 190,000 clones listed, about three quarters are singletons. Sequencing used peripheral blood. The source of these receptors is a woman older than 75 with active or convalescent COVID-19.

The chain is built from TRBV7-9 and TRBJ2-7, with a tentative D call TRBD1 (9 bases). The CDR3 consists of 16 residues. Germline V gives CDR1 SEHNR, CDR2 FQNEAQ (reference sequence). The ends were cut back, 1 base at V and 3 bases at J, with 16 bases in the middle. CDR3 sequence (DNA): TGTGCCAGCAGCTTAGGAGGGACAGGGACTAGCTACGAGCAGTACTTC. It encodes CASSLGGTGTSYEQYF.

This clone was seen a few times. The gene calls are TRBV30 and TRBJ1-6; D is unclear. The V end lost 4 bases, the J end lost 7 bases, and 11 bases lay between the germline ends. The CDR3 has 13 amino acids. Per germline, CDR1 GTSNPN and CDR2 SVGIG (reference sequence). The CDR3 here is CAWKNSGNSPLHF. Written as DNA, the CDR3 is TGTGCCTGGAAGAACAGCGGGAATTCACCCCTCCACTTT.

CDR3 nucleotides: TGTGCCAGCAGCCCCCAAAGGGGCGGCATTAACTATGGCTACACCTTC. This sequence encodes CASSPQRGGINYGYTF. This chain joins TRBV4-2 and TRBJ1-2; a weak D match, TRBD1 (5 bases). CDR1 is LGHNA and CDR2 is YNFKEQ in the germline V gene. Trimming took 4 bases from V and 1 from J, leaving 16 bases between them. CDR3 length: 16 amino acids.

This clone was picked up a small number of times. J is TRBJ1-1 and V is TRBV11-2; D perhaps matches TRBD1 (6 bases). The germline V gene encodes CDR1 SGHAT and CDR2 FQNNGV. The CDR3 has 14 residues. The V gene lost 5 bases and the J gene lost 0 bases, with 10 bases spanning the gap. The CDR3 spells CASSQQGLNTEAFF. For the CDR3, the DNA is TGTGCCAGCAGCCAACAGGGTTTGAACACTGAAGCTTTCTTT. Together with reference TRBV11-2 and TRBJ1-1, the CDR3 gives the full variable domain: EAGVAQSPRYKIIEKRQSVAFWCNPISGHATLYWYQQILGQGPKLLIQFQNNGVVDDSQLPKDRFSAERLKGVDSTLKIQPAKLEDSAVYLCASSQQGLNTEAFFGQGTRLTVV.

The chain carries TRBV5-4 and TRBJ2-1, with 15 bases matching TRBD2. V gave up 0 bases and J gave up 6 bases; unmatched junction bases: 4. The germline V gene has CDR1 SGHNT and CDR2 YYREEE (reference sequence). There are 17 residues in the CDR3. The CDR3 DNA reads TGTGCCAGCAGCTTGGACCCGGGACTAGCGGGGGGCAATGAGCAGTTCTTC. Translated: CASSLDPGLAGGNEQFF.

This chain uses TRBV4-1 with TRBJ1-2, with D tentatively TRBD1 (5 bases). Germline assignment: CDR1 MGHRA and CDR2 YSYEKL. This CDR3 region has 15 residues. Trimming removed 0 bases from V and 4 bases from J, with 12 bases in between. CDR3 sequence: CASSQDLVRAYGYTF. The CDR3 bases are TGCGCCAGCAGCCAAGATCTGGTCAGGGCCTATGGCTACACCTTC.

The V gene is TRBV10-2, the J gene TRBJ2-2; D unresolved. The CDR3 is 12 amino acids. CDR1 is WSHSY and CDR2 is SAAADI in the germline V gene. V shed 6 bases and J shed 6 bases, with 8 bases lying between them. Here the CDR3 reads CASRQYPGELFF. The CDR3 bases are TGCGCCAGCAGACAGTACCCCGGGGAGCTGTTTTTT.

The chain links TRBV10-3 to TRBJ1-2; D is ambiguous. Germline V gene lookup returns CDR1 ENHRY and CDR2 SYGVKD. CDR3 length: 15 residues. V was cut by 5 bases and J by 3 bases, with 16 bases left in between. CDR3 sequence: CAISKEAATYYGYTF. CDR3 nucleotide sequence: TGTGCCATCAGTAAAGAGGCAGCCACCTACTATGGCTACACCTTC.

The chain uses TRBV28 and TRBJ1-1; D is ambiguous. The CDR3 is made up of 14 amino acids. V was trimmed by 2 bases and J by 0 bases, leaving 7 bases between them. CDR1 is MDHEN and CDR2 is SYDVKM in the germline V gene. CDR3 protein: CASSLIAVNTEAFF. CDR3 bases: TGTGCCAGCAGTTTAATAGCAGTGAACACTGAAGCTTTCTTT.

CDR3 amino acids: CASNLRRSSGNTIYF. The CDR3 DNA reads TGTGCCAGTAACCTCCGACGGAGCTCTGGAAACACCATATATTTT. The rearrangement links TRBV19 to TRBJ1-3, with unresolved D. The germline V gene encodes CDR1 LNHDA and CDR2 SQIVND (reference sequence). The V and J ends lost 7 bases and 0 bases respectively, with 13 bases between them. This CDR3 contains 15 residues.

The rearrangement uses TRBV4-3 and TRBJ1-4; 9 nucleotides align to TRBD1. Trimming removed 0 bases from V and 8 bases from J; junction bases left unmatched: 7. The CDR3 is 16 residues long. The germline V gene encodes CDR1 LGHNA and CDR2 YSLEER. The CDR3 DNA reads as TGCGCCAGCAGCCAAGATGACGGGACAGGGTGGGAAAAACTGTTTTTT. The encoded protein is CASSQDDGTGWEKLFF.

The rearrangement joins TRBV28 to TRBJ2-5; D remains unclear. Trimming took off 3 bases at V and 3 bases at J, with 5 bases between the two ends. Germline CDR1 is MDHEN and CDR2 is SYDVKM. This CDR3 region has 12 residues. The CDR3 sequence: CASSFRKETQYF. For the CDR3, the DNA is TGTGCCAGCAGTTTCCGTAAAGAGACCCAGTACTTC. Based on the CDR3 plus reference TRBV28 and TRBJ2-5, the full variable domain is DVKVTQSSRYLVKRTGEKVFLECVQDMDHENMFWYRQDPGLGLRLIYFSYDVKMKEKGDIPEGYSVSREKKERFSLILESASTNQTSMYLCASSFRKETQYFGPGTRLLVL.

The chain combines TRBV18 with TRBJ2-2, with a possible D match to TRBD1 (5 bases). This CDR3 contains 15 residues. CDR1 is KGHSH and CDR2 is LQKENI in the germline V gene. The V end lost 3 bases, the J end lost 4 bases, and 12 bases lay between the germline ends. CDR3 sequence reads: CASSPVQGRTGELFF. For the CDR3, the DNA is TGTGCCAGCTCACCTGTGCAGGGTCGCACCGGGGAGCTGTTTTTT.

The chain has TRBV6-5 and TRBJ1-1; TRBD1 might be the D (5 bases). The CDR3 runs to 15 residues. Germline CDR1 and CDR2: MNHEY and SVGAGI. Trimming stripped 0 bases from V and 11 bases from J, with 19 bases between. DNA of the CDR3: TGTGCCAGCAGTTACTCGAATAGGGTGGAGTGGGGCGCTTTCTTT. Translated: CASSYSNRVEWGAFF.

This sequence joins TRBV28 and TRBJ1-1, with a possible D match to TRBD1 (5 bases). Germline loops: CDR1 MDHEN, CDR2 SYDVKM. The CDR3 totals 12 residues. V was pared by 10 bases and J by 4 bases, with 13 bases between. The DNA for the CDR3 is TGTGCCACCCGGGGGGGGATCACTGAAGCTTTCTTT. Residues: CATRGGITEAFF.

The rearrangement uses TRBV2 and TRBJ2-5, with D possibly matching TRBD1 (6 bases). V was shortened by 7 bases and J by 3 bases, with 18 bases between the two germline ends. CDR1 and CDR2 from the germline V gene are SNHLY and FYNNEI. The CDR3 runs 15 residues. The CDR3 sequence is CASNTRGTGKETQYF. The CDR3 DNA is TGTGCCAGCAATACAAGGGGGACGGGGAAAGAGACCCAGTACTTC.

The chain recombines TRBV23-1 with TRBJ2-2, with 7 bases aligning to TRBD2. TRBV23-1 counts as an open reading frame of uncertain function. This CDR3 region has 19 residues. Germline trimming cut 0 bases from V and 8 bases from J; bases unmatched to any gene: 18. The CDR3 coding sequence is TGCGCCAGCAGTCAATCCATCCCGGGGGGAACCGACAGTATTGGGGAGCTGTTTTTT. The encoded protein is CASSQSIPGGTDSIGELFF.

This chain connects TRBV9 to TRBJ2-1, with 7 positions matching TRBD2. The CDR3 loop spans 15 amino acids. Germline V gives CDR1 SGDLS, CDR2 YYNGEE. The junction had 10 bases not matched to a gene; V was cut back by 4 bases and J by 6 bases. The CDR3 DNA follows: TGTGCCAGCAGCCCGAGACTAGCTTCGTCCAATGAGCAGTTCTTC. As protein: CASSPRLASSNEQFF.

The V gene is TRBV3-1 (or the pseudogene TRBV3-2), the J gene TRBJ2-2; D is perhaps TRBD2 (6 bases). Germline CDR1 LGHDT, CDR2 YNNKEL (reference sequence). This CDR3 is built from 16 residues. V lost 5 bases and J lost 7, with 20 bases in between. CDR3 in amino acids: CASSSPGLTNDGELFF. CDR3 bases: TGTGCCAGCAGCTCCCCGGGACTCACTAACGACGGGGAGCTGTTTTTT.

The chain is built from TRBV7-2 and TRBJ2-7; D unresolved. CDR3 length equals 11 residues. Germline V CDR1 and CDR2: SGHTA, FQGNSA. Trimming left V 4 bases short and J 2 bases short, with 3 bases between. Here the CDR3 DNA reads TGTGCCAGCAGCTCCGCCTACGAGCAGTACTTC. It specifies CASSSAYEQYF.

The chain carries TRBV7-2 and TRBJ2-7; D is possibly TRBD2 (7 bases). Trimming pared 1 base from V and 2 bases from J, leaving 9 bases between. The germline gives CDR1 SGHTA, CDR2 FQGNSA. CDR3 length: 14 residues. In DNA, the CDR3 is TGTGCCAGCAGCTTAGACGGGGGGCCCTACGAGCAGTACTTC. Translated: CASSLDGGPYEQYF. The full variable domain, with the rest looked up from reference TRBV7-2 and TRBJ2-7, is GAGVSQSPSNKVTEKGKDVELRCDPISGHTALYWYRQSLGQGLEFLIYFQGNSAPDKSGLPSDRFSAERTGGSVSTLTIQRTQQEDSAVYLCASSLDGGPYEQYFGPGTRLTVT.

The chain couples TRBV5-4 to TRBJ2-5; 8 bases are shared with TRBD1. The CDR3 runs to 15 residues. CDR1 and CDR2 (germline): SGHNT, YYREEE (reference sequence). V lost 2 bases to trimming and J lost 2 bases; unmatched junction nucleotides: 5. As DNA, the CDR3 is TGTGCCAGCAGCTTACGACAGGGGCTTCAAGAGACCCAGTACTTC. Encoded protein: CASSLRQGLQETQYF.

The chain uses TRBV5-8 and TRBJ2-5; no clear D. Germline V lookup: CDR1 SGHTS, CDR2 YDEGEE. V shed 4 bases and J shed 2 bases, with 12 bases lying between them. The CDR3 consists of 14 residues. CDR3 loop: CASSPRRHQETQYF. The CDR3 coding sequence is TGTGCCAGCAGCCCCCGTAGACATCAAGAGACCCAGTACTTC.

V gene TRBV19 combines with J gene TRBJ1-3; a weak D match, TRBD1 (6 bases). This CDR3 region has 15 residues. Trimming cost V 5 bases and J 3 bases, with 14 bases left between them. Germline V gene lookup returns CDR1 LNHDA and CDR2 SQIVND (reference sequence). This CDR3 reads CASSWSGGVGNTIYF. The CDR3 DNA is TGTGCCAGTAGTTGGAGCGGGGGCGTTGGAAACACCATATATTTT.